The 15 T cell receptor beta chains below were found in one sample sequenced in a study of regulatory T cells in long-lasting Graves disease. The time point: newly diagnosed GD, antithyroid drugs for less than 3 months. From RNA extracted from PBMCs, the TCR library was made. TCR beta libraries were built with iRepertoire HTBI primers and Arm-PCR of CDR3 regions. TCRdb re-called the multiplex PCR reads with MiXCR, one entry per CDR3 protein. The sample contains approximately 350,000 distinct CDR3 sequences, around 15% of which appear only once. This sample was also put to use in a study of T cells in Graves' hyperthyroidism and ophthalmopathy.

Material: peripheral blood mononuclear cells (PBMCs), obtained at new diagnosis, from a patient treated with antithyroid drugs. The origin of the receptors is a woman between 18 and 29 years old with Graves disease.

The sample holds many counts of this clonotype. This chain connects TRBV2 to TRBJ2-7, with 11 bases identical to TRBD1. Per germline, CDR1 SNHLY and CDR2 FYNNEI. J lost 4 bases, V lost 4 bases, and 9 bases had no gene match. The CDR3 has 16 residues. The CDR3: CASSGLDRGHRYEQYF. CDR3 nucleotides: TGTGCCAGCAGTGGGCTGGACAGGGGGCATCGGTACGAGCAGTACTTC.

This chain joins TRBV19 and TRBJ2-3, with D possibly matching TRBD2 (6 bases). The CDR3 loop spans 14 amino acids. Trimming pared 0 bases from V and 12 bases from J, leaving 16 bases between. Germline values: CDR1 LNHDA, CDR2 SQIVND (reference sequence). The CDR3 DNA is TGTGCCAGTAGTATAGATCGGGGGAAGAGATTCCAGTATTTT. This sequence encodes CASSIDRGKRFQYF.

This clonotype turned up a few times. The V call is TRBV20-1, the J call TRBJ1-2; 8 bases are a match to TRBD1. The CDR3 runs to 12 residues. With V trimmed by 6 bases and J by 8 bases, 8 bases remained unmatched. Germline V gene lookup returns CDR1 DFQATT and CDR2 SNEGSKA (reference sequence). The CDR3, as DNA: TGCAGTGCCTCGGACAGGGTGGGCGGCTACACCTTC. As protein: CSASDRVGGYTF.

Ten or more counts support this clonotype. The gene calls are TRBV11-2 and TRBJ2-1, with D perhaps matching TRBD1 or TRBD2 (6 bases each). This CDR3 spans 15 amino acids. With 6 bases removed from V and 6 bases from J, the gap between germline ends came to 18 bases. Germline values: CDR1 SGHAT, CDR2 FQNNGV. For the CDR3, the DNA is TGTGCCAGCAGGCCAGGGGATATGGGGGGCAATGAGCAGTTCTTC. Residues: CASRPGDMGGNEQFF.

The CDR3 bases are TGTGCCAGCAGTTGGGGGAGGTACAATGAGCAGTTCTTC. Translation gives CASSWGRYNEQFF. The V gene is TRBV6-2 or TRBV6-3, the J gene TRBJ2-1; TRBD2 might be the D (6 bases). With 4 bases removed from V and 4 bases from J, the gap between germline ends came to 8 bases. The CDR3 runs 13 residues. CDR1 is MNHEY, CDR2 SVGEGT, per germline.

There are a few counts of this clonotype. The V gene is TRBV4-2, the J gene TRBJ2-7; weak D call: TRBD2 (7 bases). V lost 0 bases and J 2 bases, leaving 11 bases between the germline ends. The germline CDR1 and CDR2 sequences are LGHNA and YNFKEQ. This CDR3 region has 15 residues. In DNA form, the CDR3 reads TGTGCCAGCAGCCAAGATGAGGGGGGGGCCTACGAGCAGTACTTC. Encoded protein: CASSQDEGGAYEQYF.

Many counts were recorded for this clonotype. The chain joins TRBV3-1 to TRBJ1-1; D ambiguous. Germline values: CDR1 LGHDT, CDR2 YNNKEL (reference sequence). Trimming stripped 6 bases from V and 2 bases from J, with 25 bases between. The CDR3 has 18 residues. CDR3 nucleotides: TGTGCCAGCAGTTCGCCGTCGCCGGGCCGCAAGTTAAACACTGAAGCTTTCTTT. It is translated as CASSSPSPGRKLNTEAFF. Based on the CDR3 plus reference TRBV3-1 and TRBJ1-1, the full variable domain is DTAVSQTPKYLVTQMGNDKSIKCEQNLGHDTMYWYKQDSKKFLKIMFSYNNKELIINETVPNRFSPKSPDKAHLNLHINSLELGDSAVYFCASSSPSPGRKLNTEAFFGQGTRLTVV.

V is TRBV9 and J is TRBJ2-6, with 8 bases matching TRBD1. CDR1 SGDLS and CDR2 YYNGEE come from the germline V gene. Trimming at V came to 3 bases and at J to 2 bases, leaving 10 bases not matched to a gene. This CDR3 has 18 residues. The CDR3 DNA follows: TGTGCCAGCAGCGCCGGACAGGGAGGACTCCCTGGGGCCAACGTCCTGACTTTC. Its translation: CASSAGQGGLPGANVLTF. Using reference TRBV9 and TRBJ2-6 for the parts outside the CDR3, the full variable domain is DSGVTQTPKHLITATGQRVTLRCSPRSGDLSVYWYQQSLDQGLQFLIQYYNGEERAKGNILERFSAQQFPDLHSELNLSSLELGDSALYFCASSAGQGGLPGANVLTFGAGSRLTVL.

On this clonotype: One junction end disagrees with the germline gene, perhaps due to a read error. The rearrangement uses TRBV7-9 and TRBJ2-2, with 11 bases aligning to TRBD2. The germline CDR1 and CDR2 sequences are SEHNR and FQNEAQ (reference sequence). The CDR3 covers 18 residues. The chain's CDR3 is CASSLATSGGLNTRELFF. Here the CDR3 DNA reads TGTGCCAGCAGCTTAGCCACTAGCGGGGGCCTTAACACCAGGGAGCTGTTTTTT.

This clonotype has at least ten counts. The chain combines TRBV6-5 with TRBJ1-6; tentatively, D is TRBD1 (5 bases). The CDR3 is 23 residues long. Trimming took off 1 base at V and 3 bases at J, with 31 bases between the two ends. Germline CDR1 is MNHEY and CDR2 is SVGAGI. The CDR3 DNA reads TGTGCCAGCAGTTACTTAGGACGGGCCCGCGGCGAGGGACGGGATTACTATAATTCACCCCTCCACTTT. This gives the protein CASSYLGRARGEGRDYYNSPLHF.

A few counts support this clonotype. The rearrangement joins TRBV18 to TRBJ1-3, with D hard to call. This CDR3 has 16 amino acids. Germline V CDR1 and CDR2: KGHSH, LQKENI. Trimming removed 6 bases from V and 4 bases from J, with 19 bases in between. CDR3 residues: CASSPSMAGRGNTIYF. In DNA, the CDR3 is TGTGCCAGCTCCCCTAGTATGGCAGGTCGCGGAAACACCATATATTTT.

This clonotype was detected ten times or more. This chain joins TRBV5-1 and TRBJ2-7; a possible D gene is TRBD2 (6 bases). The CDR3 has 14 residues. Germline values: CDR1 SGHRS, CDR2 YFSETQ. Trimming pared 10 bases from V and 3 bases from J, leaving 20 bases between. Here the CDR3 reads CASAPHGGGYEQYF. CDR3 sequence (DNA): TGCGCCTCAGCCCCCCACGGGGGTGGCTACGAGCAGTACTTC.

This clonotype was counted ten times or more. The chain links TRBV11-2 to TRBJ2-5; 7 bases fit TRBD2. The CDR3 runs to 13 residues. V trimming: 6 bases; J trimming: 4 bases; junction bases outside the gene matches: 5. The germline V gene encodes CDR1 SGHAT and CDR2 FQNNGV. The CDR3 bases are TGTGCCAGCAGAGGCGGGGGACGAGAGACCCAGTACTTC. Residues: CASRGGGRETQYF.

J is TRBJ2-2 and V is TRBV15; 9 bases agree with TRBD1. The germline V gene encodes CDR1 LNHNV and CDR2 YYDKDF (reference sequence). Trimming removed 3 bases from V and 5 bases from J; junction bases left unmatched: 4. The CDR3 is 15 amino acids. This CDR3 is CATSRDRGGTGELFF. The CDR3 DNA reads TGTGCCACCAGCAGGGACAGGGGAGGTACCGGGGAGCTGTTTTTT.

This clonotype was seen a few times. The chain joins TRBV13 to TRBJ2-2, with D tentatively TRBD2 (5 bases). The CDR3 spans 16 residues. V lost 7 bases and J lost 3, with 18 bases in between. Per germline, CDR1 PRHDT and CDR2 FYEKMQ (reference sequence). The CDR3 DNA follows: TGTGCCAGCATCCAAGTCAGTGGGGAGTACACCGGGGAGCTGTTTTTT. It yields the protein CASIQVSGEYTGELFF.